The T cell receptor (beta chain) described here comes from a study of a mutant IDH1 vaccine in newly diagnosed glioma. Germline V CDR1 and CDR2: SNHLY, FYNNEI. Trimming stripped 8 bases from V and 5 bases from J, with 12 bases between. This CDR3 spans 13 amino acids. Time point in this sample: week 47, end of study. Doses comprised 300 ug of mutant IDH1 20-mer peptide each, plus topical imiquimod. Across weeks 1, 3, 5, 7, 11, 15, 19 and 23, patients received a vaccination each time, eight in all. For this clone: Antigen: not known.

Findings of the study overall: Vaccine-induced responses were seen in roughly 93% of patients, spanning several MHC alleles.

Data came from immunoSEQ multiplex PCR; TCRdb stores just in-frame clones and leaves some out. This table holds fewer than 55,000 clones, less than 70% found once. This rearrangement joins TRBV2 to TRBJ2-2; D tentatively reads TRBD1 or TRBD2 (6 bases each). This clonotype was obtained from a man aged 35 to 55 with glioma. Some clones in this sample may be carry-over from other donors' samples. Source: peripheral blood mononuclear cells (PBMCs), taken from a glioma patient whose treatment included an IDH1 peptide vaccine. CDR3 in DNA: TGTGCCAGCCTGGGGGGCTGGACCGGGGAGCTGTTTTTT. Protein: CASLGGWTGELFF.